This T cell receptor beta chain was profiled in a study of blood T cells in healthy people across ages. This CDR3 region has 15 residues. CDR1 is SGHAT, CDR2 FQNNGV, per germline. J gave up 6 bases and V 5 bases, and 10 bases lay outside the gene matches. Investigators took roughly 10 milliliters of peripheral blood from every donor. Every sample gave at least 5.5 micrograms of total RNA when it was extracted. A sample-barcoded 5' primer and a J-beta primer mix were used in a second PCR of roughly 6 to 12 cycles. Each CDR3 protein is one row after TCRdb ran MiXCR on the 5' RACE reads. The profile shows about 1,400,000 distinct CDR3 sequences, roughly 40% of them singletons.

V and J are TRBV11-2 and TRBJ2-1; 7 bases align to TRBD2. This TCR derives from a young woman in good health. What was sequenced was blood. The CDR3 region is CASSLPGGRRNEQFF. In DNA, the CDR3 is TGTGCCAGCAGCCTGCCCGGCGGGAGACGCAATGAGCAGTTCTTC.